This T cell receptor (beta chain) derives from a study of shared clonotypes between healthy human individuals (TCRdb year 2020). Turning to the overall study: Three men and two women, aged 18 to 49 years, made up the cohort. For each donor, CD4 naive and CD4 memory were each run on three plates, CD8 naive on two plates, and CD8 memory on one plate. Blood TCR repertoires of about 5 healthy adults were deeply sequenced to estimate repertoire size and the extent of clonotype sharing between individuals. Libraries were prepared and TCR repertoires were sequenced by different laboratories using diverse techniques, in order to increase sequencing depth and limit assay-specific biases. Leukapheresis yielded between about 0.85 and 10 billion PBMCs per donor. Study-wide conclusions, independent of this receptor: About 5% of naive CD4, more than 3% of naive CD8, around 2.3% of memory CD4, and over 0.35% of memory CD8 clonotypes were shared across a few donors. Because the study included a small number of donors, the genetic and exposure-history diversity represented was limited. Sampling was restricted to blood, and TCR repertoires in tissues likely differ from the TCR repertoires found in blood. Higher generation probabilities were observed for clonotypes shared by all four sorted-subset donors than for non-shared clonotypes. Based on pairwise subsampling, the degree of clonotype sharing among donors was expected to be affected by sequencing depth. Even with the large sequencing depth, rarefaction of the sorted-subset datasets indicated that sequencing was incomplete. Estimated clonotype richness was generally larger for naive than for memory subsets.

CDR1 and CDR2 were assigned from the germline V gene as SGDLS and YYNGEE. V and J lose 4 bases and 6 bases, and a span of 26 bases separates them. The CDR3 has 18 amino acids, counting the end cysteine and phenylalanine. The sequence is cut down to CDR3 DNA, 54 bases in frame from base 1. On this clone itself: It has no known antigen specificity. Base qualities are not recorded, but no much larger clone differs from it by a single base.

The donors were healthy, HIV-negative adults with no recently reported acute infections or vaccinations. Every donor was a Caucasian adult living in Nashville, Tennessee, USA. Magnetic negative selection was used to enrich CD4+ T cells, after which naive cells were positively selected on CD45RA and the negative fraction became the memory subset. After blood collection by leukapheresis, PBMCs were isolated using Ficoll-Histopaque density gradient centrifugation and then cryopreserved in the vapor phase of liquid nitrogen. Purity and quantity of every magnetically sorted T cell population were checked by analytical flow cytometry. Each sorted fraction had its genomic DNA isolated and then quantified by UV absorbance on a Nanodrop 2000c. Using the deep immunoSEQ assay, TCR CDR3 regions were amplified from genomic DNA by multiplex PCR. For each cell subset, the extracted genomic DNA was distributed evenly across all wells of several immunoSEQ 96-well plates, and each plate served as one replicate. Each replicate PCR for sorted subsets received about 200 ng genomic DNA, equal to roughly 30,000 T cell genomes. Purified libraries were measured with a Qubit 3.0 fluorometer, size-checked on a Bioanalyzer 2100, and measured again with the KAPA Library Quantification kit. Each immunoSEQ 96-well plate was sequenced on its own single-read 150-cycle Illumina NextSeq 550 flow cell. On the authors' methods: Because the immunoSEQ output held only junctional sequences and lacked quality scores, the filtering could not match the filtering applied to full-length reads. To assign V/J genes and CDR3, sequences were annotated against IMGT germline references using PyIR, a Python wrapper for IgBLAST v1.9. Reads were removed for weak V/J assignments (E-value above 1e-6), missing CDR3, stop codons, out-of-frame junctions, or ambiguous translated residues. V3J clonotypes were defined as sequences sharing the same inferred V gene, J gene, and CDR3 amino acid sequence. Percentage overlap between repertoires was calculated by dividing the number of shared unique clonotypes by the size of the smaller repertoire. Richness of each repertoire was evaluated using RTK rarefaction, the Chao1 estimator, and Recon v2.1 estimates of unobserved clonotypes. Generation probabilities were computed with OLGA for all TCRbeta clonotypes obtained by the gDNA method from a few donors. TCRdb mirrors the immuneACCESS table, restricted to in-frame sequences. Some clones are absent from its copies; in checked studies, under half trace to an unresolved V gene, and the reason for the others is unknown. V and J calls and clone size are given by that table; D and trimming were obtained from the DNA. The sample has fewer than 1.6 million clones on record, just under 99% of them singletons. Of the sample, approximately 0.4% is held by the ten largest clones.

The sample consisted of naive CD4+ T cells sorted from blood. Per the publication, the cell subset or site label means: CD45RA+ positively selected. The rearranged chain carries TRBV9 and TRBJ2-1; a tentative D call is TRBD1 (6 bases match). This TCR came from a man younger than 40 in good health. The DNA sequence is as follows: TGTGCCAGCAGCCCGTACGGGACACCCGATGGGGGACGCAATGAGCAGTTCTTC. It encodes CASSPYGTPDGGRNEQFF.